This T cell receptor (beta chain) was captured in a study of spatial heterogeneity in lung cancer. Study results and limitations: The study found that expanded intratumoral alpha and beta TCR counts tracked tumor mutation counts. Ubiquitous and regional nonsynonymous mutations were each tracked by the matching count of ubiquitous or regional expanded TCRs.

This clonotype was counted many times. The antigen is undetermined. Time point in this sample: sample taken at primary tumor resection. TCRdb reprocessed the 5' RACE reads with MiXCR, giving one entry per CDR3 protein. Of some 1,800 distinct CDR3 sequences listed, roughly 5.1% are singletons. The sample here was lung tumor tissue, taken at surgery. The TCR was taken from a male donor with early-stage non-small cell lung cancer.

For the CDR3, the DNA is TGTGCCTGGAGAAGTAGGACAGGGCATCAAGAGACCCAGTACTTC. Its protein is CAWRSRTGHQETQYF. The chain employs TRBV30 and TRBJ2-5; TRBD1 aligns across 8 bases. The V and J ends lost 3 bases and 2 bases, in that order; junction bases with no gene match: 8. CDR3 length: 15 amino acids. CDR1 is GTSNPN, CDR2 SVGIG, per germline (reference sequence).